A single T cell receptor beta chain is shown here with its context. Antigen: not known. This sample was taken from a study of cytomegalovirus exposure and HLA in healthy donors. Study conclusions and caveats: Researchers reported in a later analysis that a missense DCLRE1C variant was tied to TCR beta V- and J-gene trimming. Information on immune exposure was restricted to one variable (CMV serostatus).

PCR employed 60 Vbeta and 13 Jbeta primers. Some clones are missing from TCRdb's copy, which holds only in-frame ones; the method was immunoSEQ multiplex PCR. The sample has 150,000 to 200,000 clones. The V and J ends lost 2 bases and 8 bases, in that order; junction bases with no gene match: 6. Looked up from germline, CDR1 is GTSNPN and CDR2 is SVGIG (reference sequence). There are 15 residues in the CDR3. The receptor's source is a young woman in good health and CMV-seropositive. The sample comprised PBMCs. The rearrangement joins TRBV30 to TRBJ1-6, with 10 bases matching TRBD1. The CDR3 loop is CAWSLHGTGDSPLHF. The CDR3 DNA is TGTGCCTGGAGTCTTCATGGGACAGGGGATTCACCCCTCCACTTT.